This T cell receptor beta chain was profiled in a study of cytomegalovirus exposure and HLA in healthy donors. The overall study: The approximately 670 first-cohort repertoires and the approximately 110 validation repertoires shared the same platform, a later analysis reported. Study-level results: A later analysis found first-cohort TCR clusters tended to co-occur in the 120 validation repertoires. Generally TCR sequences proved uncommon, though certain public TCRs appeared in numerous donors. Among TCR beta chains, those listed as cytomegalovirus-associated numbered roughly 150.

For this clone: The target antigen is unknown.

Sequenced by immunoSEQ multiplex PCR; TCRdb stores in-frame clones only, minus some. The repertoire consists of over 90,000 clones, with 85% to 95% occurring once and the leading ten covering roughly 0.89%. The CDR3 is 17 residues long. Germline CDR1 reads KGHSH; CDR2 reads LQKENI. J gave up 4 bases and V 7 bases, and 8 bases lay outside the gene matches. V gene TRBV18 combines with J gene TRBJ2-1; TRBD2 agrees at 15 bases. The TCR originated in a woman in her late teens or twenties in good health and CMV-seronegative. Sequences were obtained from PBMCs. CDR3 protein: CASLPGLAGGGYNEQFF. The DNA for the CDR3 is TGTGCCAGCTTACCGGGACTAGCGGGAGGCGGGTACAATGAGCAGTTCTTC. Full variable domain (outside the CDR3, taken from reference TRBV18 and TRBJ2-1): NAGVMQNPRHLVRRRGQEARLRCSPMKGHSHVYWYRQLPEEGLKFMVYLQKENIIDESGMPKERFSAEFPKEGPSILRIQQVVRGDSAAYFCASLPGLAGGGYNEQFFGPGTRLTVL.